Shown below are 3 T cell receptor beta chains from a single sample sequenced in a study of blood T cell repertoires in COVID-19. Clones were read by immunoSEQ multiplex PCR, and TCRdb kept only the in-frame ones, dropping some. Here the sample spans fewer than 90,000 clones, around 84% being singletons. The sequenced material came from peripheral blood. The receptors here all came from a human donor in a cohort sampled during active COVID-19.

V gene TRBV15 combines with J gene TRBJ2-1; D might be TRBD1 (5 bases). Germline CDR1 reads LNHNV; CDR2 reads YYDKDF (reference sequence). The CDR3 has 13 residues. V shed 0 bases and J shed 10 bases, with 10 bases lying between them. The CDR3 sequence is CATSRDQGREQFF. The DNA for the CDR3 is TGTGCCACCAGCAGAGATCAGGGCAGGGAGCAGTTCTTC.

This clone was observed a few times. The DNA for the CDR3 is TGTGCCAGCAGTTCACGGACTAGCTATCGTTCTGTTGAGCAGTTCTTC. Translated: CASSSRTSYRSVEQFF. The V call is TRBV28, the J call TRBJ2-1; 8 nucleotides match TRBD2. CDR3 length: 16 residues. Germline CDR1 and CDR2: MDHEN and SYDVKM. J lost 9 bases, V lost 4 bases, and 14 bases had no gene match.

Here the CDR3 DNA reads TGTGCCAGCTCACCGGCTAGGACAGGGCTCACTGAAGCTTTCTTT. Protein sequence: CASSPARTGLTEAFF. This chain links TRBV18 with TRBJ1-1, with 8 nucleotides matching TRBD1. Germline CDR1 and CDR2: KGHSH and LQKENI. The CDR3 runs 15 residues. The trim removed 3 bases at V and 4 bases at J, leaving 7 bases unmatched.